A single sample is the source of the 26 T cell receptor beta chains below, sequenced in a study of T cells in localized non-small cell lung cancer. Method: immunoSEQ multiplex PCR; TCRdb's copy keeps in-frame clones and lacks some. The table includes over 1,300 clones, more than 20% detected once. This specimen was lung tumor tissue, taken before any cancer treatment. Receptors were obtained from a male donor older than 55 with stage I squamous cell lung carcinoma.

A few counts support this clone. DNA for the CDR3: TGTGCCAGCAGCTACGAGACAGGATATCAAGCTTTCTTT. It translates to CASSYETGYQAFF. The V gene is TRBV7-4, the J gene TRBJ1-1, with D possibly TRBD1 on 6 matching bases. The CDR3 sequence is 13 residues long. V shed 4 bases and J shed 9 bases, with 15 bases lying between them. Germline assignment: CDR1 SGHVT and CDR2 SQSDAQ.

The rearrangement uses TRBV5-1 and TRBJ2-3; D is perhaps TRBD2 (5 bases). The CDR3 is 14 amino acids. Germline V CDR1 and CDR2: SGHRS, YFSETQ. V was trimmed by 4 bases and J by 6 bases, leaving 15 bases between them. The CDR3 nucleotides read TGCGCCAGCAGCCCTGGACTTGATCTGGATACGCAGTATTTT. Translation gives CASSPGLDLDTQYF.

This clone was counted between two and nine times. The rearrangement uses TRBV15 and TRBJ2-2; the match to TRBD2 covers 7 bases. The CDR3 spans 17 residues. CDR1 LNHNV and CDR2 YYDKDF come from the germline V gene (reference sequence). V lost 0 bases, J lost 4 bases, and 8 bases stayed unmatched. CDR3 protein: CATSRDLASGATGELFF. Written as DNA, the CDR3 is TGTGCCACCAGCAGAGATTTGGCTAGCGGAGCCACCGGGGAGCTGTTTTTT.

This clone has only a few counts. This chain uses TRBV5-1 with TRBJ2-2, with 9 bases identical to TRBD2. The CDR3 is made up of 16 amino acids. Germline V gene data show CDR1 as SGHRS and CDR2 as YFSETQ. V trimming: 1 base; J trimming: 3 bases; junction bases outside the gene matches: 4. In nucleotides, the CDR3 is TGCGCCAGCAGCTTGATAGCGGGAGCGGACACCGGGGAGCTGTTTTTT. Its protein product is CASSLIAGADTGELFF.

This chain's CDR3 is CSVDPRGGLGYTF. CDR3 sequence (DNA): TGCAGCGTTGACCCTAGGGGGGGCCTTGGCTACACCTTC. V usage is TRBV29-1 and J usage is TRBJ1-2; perhaps TRBD1 as D (6 bases). From germline, CDR1 is SQVTM and CDR2 ANQGSEA. The CDR3 loop spans 13 amino acids. V was clipped by 3 bases and J by 7 bases, with 15 bases between them.

V gene TRBV28 combines with J gene TRBJ2-3; 7 nucleotides match TRBD2. V gave up 3 bases and J gave up 1 base; unmatched junction bases: 1. Germline V gene data show CDR1 as MDHEN and CDR2 as SYDVKM. CDR3 length equals 14 residues. The CDR3 region is CASSFLAGTDTQYF. The CDR3 DNA reads as TGTGCCAGCAGTTTCCTAGCGGGCACAGATACGCAGTATTTT.

The V and J genes are TRBV19 and TRBJ2-1; D gene uncertain. Per germline, CDR1 LNHDA and CDR2 SQIVND (reference sequence). Trimming took off 7 bases at V and 0 bases at J, with 13 bases between the two ends. The CDR3 is 15 amino acids. For the CDR3, the DNA is TGTGCCAGTAACCAGCCCGGCGGCTCCTACAATGAGCAGTTCTTC. This translates into CASNQPGGSYNEQFF. Full variable domain (rest looked up from reference TRBV19 and TRBJ2-1): DGGITQSPKYLFRKEGQNVTLSCEQNLNHDAMYWYRQDPGQGLRLIYYSQIVNDFQKGDIAEGYSVSREKKESFPLTVTSAQKNPTAFYLCASNQPGGSYNEQFFGPGTRLTVL.

This clone has more than one count but fewer than ten. The chain couples TRBV12-2 to TRBJ2-1; TRBD2, the table's D call, lacks a check against the DNA. TRBV12-2 is recorded as a pseudogene. CDR3 length equals 16 residues. CDR3: CATYPRVADFFNEQFF. Written as DNA, the CDR3 is TGTGCCACCTACCCTCGGGTAGCGGATTTCTTCAATGAGCAGTTCTTC.

Sample share makes this clone large. The chain combines TRBV11-3 with TRBJ1-1; the D is unclear. CDR1 and CDR2 from the germline V gene are SGHNT and YENEEA. This CDR3 is 16 amino acids long. V was clipped by 5 bases and J by 2 bases, with 18 bases between them. CDR3 sequence reads: CASSQAVDGYNTEAFF. The DNA of the CDR3 is TGTGCCAGCAGCCAAGCGGTAGACGGTTACAACACTGAAGCTTTCTTT.

In its sample, this clone was seen a few times. The V call is TRBV11-3, the J call TRBJ2-1; 7 nucleotides match TRBD1. Germline V gives CDR1 SGHNT, CDR2 YENEEA. This CDR3 comprises 15 residues. J lost 4 bases, V lost 3 bases, and 6 bases had no gene match. CDR3 coding DNA: TGTGCCAGCAGCTTCGGTGACAGGGAGTACAATGAGCAGTTCTTC. It is translated as CASSFGDREYNEQFF.

This clone has more than one count but fewer than ten. CDR3 DNA sequence: TGTGCCAGCAGCCCTCTAGCGGGAGGACAGTACAATGAGCAGTTCTTC. It yields the protein CASSPLAGGQYNEQFF. The V and J genes are TRBV7-6 and TRBJ2-1, with 11 bases that match TRBD2. The CDR3 runs 16 residues. V was clipped by 5 bases and J by 4 bases; unmatched bases: 7. Per germline, CDR1 SGHVS and CDR2 FNYEAQ.

Worth noting for this clone: Compared with germline, one end of the junction differs, possibly owing to a read error. The rearrangement joins TRBV11-3 to TRBJ2-1; 10 nucleotides line up with TRBD2. Germline lookup yields CDR1 SGHNT and CDR2 YENEEA. The CDR3 totals 14 residues. The CDR3 DNA is TGTGCTAGCAGCGCGGGACTAGCGAACAATGAGCAGTTCTTC. Translation gives CASSAGLANNEQFF.

A remark on this clone: One end of the junction is discordant with germline, which a read error may explain. The chain carries TRBV6-8 and TRBJ2-2; 9 positions match TRBD1. Germline V gene sequence: CDR1 MNHGY, CDR2 SAAAGT. The CDR3 is 15 residues long. The CDR3 region is CAISAQGAPAGELFF. The CDR3 DNA follows: TGTGCCATCAGTGCACAGGGGGCGCCGGCCGGGGAGCTGTTTTTT.

This clone is categorized as medium-sized. The chain carries TRBV11-3 and TRBJ1-2; TRBD1 is a possible D gene (6 bases). The germline CDR1 and CDR2 sequences are SGHNT and YENEEA. The V end was cut by 5 bases, the J end by 1 base, with 14 bases between. CDR3 length: 15 amino acids. The CDR3 DNA follows: TGTGCCAGCAGCGCCGGACAGACGCTTAACTATGGCTACACCTTC. Residues: CASSAGQTLNYGYTF.

Sample share makes this clone large (0.1 to 1%). The V call is TRBV9, the J call TRBJ2-3; 9 nucleotides line up with TRBD2. Germline V gives CDR1 SGDLS, CDR2 YYNGEE. CDR3 length: 16 residues. The trim removed 5 bases at V and 3 bases at J, leaving 10 bases unmatched. The CDR3 protein is CASSERWAGGTDTQYF. CDR3 DNA: TGTGCCAGCAGTGAAAGGTGGGCGGGAGGGACAGATACGCAGTATTTT.

V and J are TRBV11-3 and TRBJ1-5, with a tentative D call TRBD1 (6 bases). Per the germline V gene, CDR1 is SGHNT and CDR2 is YENEEA. The germline V and J ends were trimmed by 5 bases and 2 bases, with 22 bases remaining between them. The CDR3 length is 18 residues. CDR3 nucleotides: TGTGCCAGCAGCCCTACCCTCCCGGGCAGGGGTGGCAATCAGCCCCAGCATTTT. Amino acid sequence: CASSPTLPGRGGNQPQHF.

The J gene is TRBJ2-3, the V gene TRBV14; unclear D gene. The V gene lost 4 bases and the J gene lost 4 bases, with 6 bases spanning the gap. Germline values: CDR1 SGHDN, CDR2 FVKESK. This CDR3 region has 12 residues. CDR3 sequence: CASSPRADTQYF. The CDR3 DNA sequence: TGTGCCAGCAGCCCCCGGGCAGATACGCAGTATTTT.

This clone has just a few counts. The chain has TRBV11-3 and TRBJ1-2; a weak D match, TRBD1 (5 bases). The germline CDR1 and CDR2 sequences are SGHNT and YENEEA. Trimming removed 5 bases from V and 7 bases from J, with 17 bases in between. CDR3 length equals 14 residues. CDR3 bases: TGTGCCAGCAGCCCGACAGCCCGGGGGACTGGCTACACCTTC. This codes for CASSPTARGTGYTF.

This clone has a handful of counts. The chain has TRBV6-8 and TRBJ2-7; D might be TRBD2 (6 bases). Between the trimmed V and J ends, which lost 7 bases and 3 bases, there was a span of 16 bases. Per the germline V gene, CDR1 is MNHGY and CDR2 is SAAAGT. The CDR3 sequence is 14 residues long. CDR3 amino acids: CASNPTAGLYEQYV. The CDR3 bases are TGTGCCAGCAACCCAACGGCGGGGCTCTACGAGCAGTACGTC.

The table lists this clone with a few counts. Other DNA sequences from this sample encode an identical CDR3 as well. V and J are TRBV18 and TRBJ2-7; D is possibly TRBD2 (5 bases). The CDR3 extends over 13 amino acids. The V end lost 3 bases, the J end lost 7 bases, and 13 bases lay between the germline ends. Germline V gene lookup returns CDR1 KGHSH and CDR2 LQKENI. CDR3 protein: CASSPGGEGEQYF. The CDR3 region has the DNA TGTGCCAGCTCACCCGGAGGAGAAGGGGAGCAGTACTTC.

By proportion, this clone is medium-sized. The chain carries TRBV11-3 and TRBJ1-5; unclear D gene. Looked up from germline, CDR1 is SGHNT and CDR2 is YENEEA. V dropped 2 bases and J dropped 0 bases, with 11 bases sitting between them. This CDR3 is 16 amino acids long. The CDR3 spells CASSLSQENSNQPQHF. The CDR3 DNA reads TGTGCCAGCAGCTTATCGCAGGAAAATAGCAATCAGCCCCAGCATTTT.

By sample share, this clone is medium-sized. The chain recombines TRBV11-3 with TRBJ2-1; 8 bases map to TRBD2. Germline CDR1 reads SGHNT; CDR2 reads YENEEA. V lost 6 bases, J lost 3 bases, and 7 bases stayed unmatched. This CDR3 has 15 amino acids. CDR3 nucleotides: TGTGCCAGCAGTCCGGCTAGCGGGCGCTACAATGAGCAGTTCTTC. Its translation: CASSPASGRYNEQFF.

The chain combines TRBV14 with TRBJ2-1, with unresolved D. The germline V and J ends were trimmed by 0 bases and 7 bases, with 7 bases remaining between them. The CDR3 length is 13 residues. Germline V gives CDR1 SGHDN, CDR2 FVKESK. CDR3 amino acids: CASSQDRRNEQFF. CDR3 nucleotides: TGTGCCAGCAGCCAAGATAGAAGGAATGAGCAGTTCTTC. The full variable domain, rest sourced from reference TRBV14 and TRBJ2-1, is EAGVTQFPSHSVIEKGQTVTLRCDPISGHDNLYWYRRVMGKEIKFLLHFVKESKQDESGMPNNRFLAERTGGTYSTLKVQPAELEDSGVYFCASSQDRRNEQFFGPGTRLTVL.

The chain combines TRBV11-3 with TRBJ2-1, with 8 nucleotides matching TRBD2. Germline CDR1 and CDR2: SGHNT and YENEEA. CDR3 length: 14 amino acids. J was trimmed by 6 bases and V by 5 bases; bases with no gene match: 6. The CDR3: CASSHGRAGNEQFF. The CDR3 DNA reads as TGTGCCAGCAGCCACGGGAGGGCGGGCAATGAGCAGTTCTTC.

V gene TRBV6-8 combines with J gene TRBJ2-1; a weak D match, TRBD2 (6 bases). Deletions cut 7 bases from V and 0 bases from J, with 16 bases between. The CDR3 runs to 16 residues. Per germline, CDR1 MNHGY and CDR2 SAAAGT. Here the CDR3 reads CASTELAPSSYNEQFF. As DNA, the CDR3 is TGTGCCAGCACAGAACTAGCACCCAGCTCCTACAATGAGCAGTTCTTC.

The rearrangement uses TRBV14 and TRBJ2-3; D gene uncertain. The CDR3 is 11 amino acids. Germline values: CDR1 SGHDN, CDR2 FVKESK. V was shortened by 2 bases and J by 7 bases, with 4 bases between the two germline ends. CDR3 DNA: TGTGCCAGCAGCCAATTGAATACGCAGTATTTT. Translation: CASSQLNTQYF.